The next 19 T cell receptor beta chains were all read from a single sample in a study of blood T cell repertoires in COVID-19. Assay used: immunoSEQ multiplex PCR; TCRdb lists only in-frame clones, some missing. The sample lists more than 200,000 clones, around 84% occurring once. The specimen sequenced was peripheral blood. Receptors were obtained from a woman aged 80 or over with COVID-19, enrolled during active disease.

The chain's CDR3 is CASRLGTSGEDEKETQYF. The CDR3, as DNA: TGTGCAAGTCGCTTAGGGACTAGCGGGGAGGACGAGAAAGAGACCCAGTACTTC. The chain has TRBV12-2 and TRBJ2-5; TRBD2 was called by the table and not checked on the DNA. TRBV12-2 is listed as a pseudogene. CDR3 size: 18 residues.

The chain uses TRBV5-1 and TRBJ1-1, with D possibly matching TRBD1 (5 bases). In germline, CDR1 is SGHRS, CDR2 YFSETQ. The V end lost 4 bases, the J end lost 2 bases, and 15 bases lay between the germline ends. The CDR3 runs 15 residues. Here the CDR3 reads CASSPQTVGNTEAFF. The CDR3 DNA sequence: TGCGCCAGCAGCCCTCAGACAGTAGGAAACACTGAAGCTTTCTTT. Together with reference TRBV5-1 and TRBJ1-1, the CDR3 gives the full variable domain: KAGVTQTPRYLIKTRGQQVTLSCSPISGHRSVSWYQQTPGQGLQFLFEYFSETQRNKGNFPGRFSGRQFSNSRSEMNVSTLELGDSALYLCASSPQTVGNTEAFFGQGTRLTVV.

The chain links TRBV5-4 to TRBJ2-2; 8 nucleotides match TRBD2. Germline-derived CDR1 and CDR2 are SGHNT and YYREEE (reference sequence). V gave up 0 bases and J gave up 3 bases; unmatched junction bases: 10. This CDR3 region has 18 residues. The CDR3 coding sequence is TGTGCCAGCAGCTTGGACCCGGGGGGGATAGTGTACACCGGGGAGCTGTTTTTT. This encodes CASSLDPGGIVYTGELFF.

V usage is TRBV14 and J usage is TRBJ2-4, with D maybe TRBD2 (6 bases). Germline V gene sequence: CDR1 SGHDN, CDR2 FVKESK. The CDR3 is 14 residues long. V lost 1 base, J lost 8 bases, and 12 bases lay in between. CDR3 sequence (DNA): TGTGCCAGCAGCCAAGCATCCGGGGAGGACATTCAGTACTTC. Translation gives CASSQASGEDIQYF.

CDR3 bases: TGTGCCAGCAGAATGGACAGGGGGAACACCGGGGAGCTGTTTTTT. Amino acid sequence: CASRMDRGNTGELFF. The rearrangement links TRBV7-2 to TRBJ2-2; 9 bases agree with TRBD1. The CDR3 loop spans 15 amino acids. Germline trimming cut 6 bases from V and 1 base from J; bases unmatched to any gene: 3. The germline V gene has CDR1 SGHTA and CDR2 FQGNSA. The variable domain in full, completed from reference TRBV7-2 and TRBJ2-2, reads GAGVSQSPSNKVTEKGKDVELRCDPISGHTALYWYRQSLGQGLEFLIYFQGNSAPDKSGLPSDRFSAERTGGSVSTLTIQRTQQEDSAVYLCASRMDRGNTGELFFGEGSRLTVL.

Only one count was recorded for this clone. The V gene is TRBV7-2, the J gene TRBJ1-2; 9 bases match TRBD1. This CDR3 comprises 15 residues. Germline CDR1 reads SGHTA; CDR2 reads FQGNSA. With V trimmed by 1 base and J by 5 bases, 5 bases remained unmatched. Written as DNA, the CDR3 is TGTGCCAGCAGCTTAGAAGACAGGGGGGTGTATGGCTACACCTTC. Its translation is CASSLEDRGVYGYTF.

The chain combines TRBV11-2 with TRBJ2-5, with D possibly TRBD1 on 5 matching bases. Germline V gives CDR1 SGHAT, CDR2 FQNNGV. CDR3 length equals 15 residues. Trimming shortened V by 1 base and J by 5 bases, and 14 bases separated the two germline ends. The CDR3 sequence: CASSLVGARHETQYF. Here the CDR3 DNA reads TGTGCCAGCAGCTTAGTAGGGGCGCGGCACGAGACCCAGTACTTC. Drawing the rest from reference TRBV11-2 and TRBJ2-5, the complete variable domain is EAGVAQSPRYKIIEKRQSVAFWCNPISGHATLYWYQQILGQGPKLLIQFQNNGVVDDSQLPKDRFSAERLKGVDSTLKIQPAKLEDSAVYLCASSLVGARHETQYFGPGTRLLVL.

This chain connects TRBV28 to TRBJ1-5, with 9 nucleotides matching TRBD1. Looked up from germline, CDR1 is MDHEN and CDR2 is SYDVKM. The junction had 5 bases not matched to a gene; V was cut back by 2 bases and J by 6 bases. This CDR3 comprises 15 residues. CDR3 DNA: TGTGCCAGCAGTTTAAATACAGGGGGCGGTCAGCCCCAGCATTTT. It yields the protein CASSLNTGGGQPQHF.

The rearrangement uses TRBV4-2 and TRBJ2-7; 7 nucleotides match TRBD2. The germline gives CDR1 LGHNA, CDR2 YNFKEQ. The CDR3 has 16 amino acids. V lost 1 base, J lost 1 base, and 7 bases stayed unmatched. CDR3 protein: CASSQVAGATSYEQYF. CDR3 bases: TGTGCCAGCAGCCAAGTAGCGGGCGCAACTTCCTACGAGCAGTACTTC.

This clone was seen once. The chain links TRBV28 to TRBJ1-2; a possible D gene is TRBD1 (5 bases). From germline, CDR1 is MDHEN and CDR2 SYDVKM. V lost 6 bases and J 3 bases, leaving 11 bases between the germline ends. This CDR3 spans 13 amino acids. The CDR3 DNA follows: TGTGCCAGCAGGACTGCGGGGGACTATGGCTACACCTTC. Translating it yields CASRTAGDYGYTF.

The chain couples TRBV28 to TRBJ1-4; the D gene is possibly TRBD1 (5 bases). CDR3 length: 14 amino acids. V lost 5 bases, J lost 2 bases, and 9 bases lay in between. The germline V gene has CDR1 MDHEN and CDR2 SYDVKM. The CDR3, as DNA: TGTGCCAGCAGTATGGGGGGTACTAATGAAAAACTGTTTTTT. This translates into CASSMGGTNEKLFF.

The chain links TRBV19 to TRBJ2-1, with 14 bases identical to TRBD2. The J segment lost 6 bases and the V segment lost 5 bases, leaving 6 bases of the junction unmatched. CDR3 size: 16 residues. Germline CDR1 and CDR2: LNHDA and SQIVND (reference sequence). CDR3 in DNA: TGTGCCAGTAGTGAAGGACTAGCGGGGGGTCTCAATGAGCAGTTCTTC. It translates to CASSEGLAGGLNEQFF.

The DNA for the CDR3 is TGTGCCAGTAGTATCACGCGGGTATCAGACACCGGGGAGCTGTTTTTT. Translated: CASSITRVSDTGELFF. V gene TRBV19 combines with J gene TRBJ2-2, with D possibly matching TRBD2 (5 bases). Germline V lookup: CDR1 LNHDA, CDR2 SQIVND (reference sequence). The V and J ends lost 3 bases and 3 bases respectively, with 14 bases between them. This CDR3 contains 16 residues.

The V call is TRBV5-1, the J call TRBJ1-1, with D possibly matching TRBD1 (5 bases). Germline V gives CDR1 SGHRS, CDR2 YFSETQ. This CDR3 has 13 residues. Trimming left V 4 bases short and J 7 bases short, with 14 bases between. The CDR3 reads CASSIIQGNEAFF. In DNA, the CDR3 is TGCGCCAGCAGCATCATCCAGGGTAATGAAGCTTTCTTT.

V usage is TRBV2 and J usage is TRBJ2-1; D remains unclear. CDR3 length: 13 amino acids. From germline, CDR1 is SNHLY and CDR2 FYNNEI. The germline V and J ends were trimmed by 3 bases and 5 bases, with 8 bases remaining between them. CDR3 nucleotides: TGTGCCAGCAGTGAGTTTGGAGACAATGAGCAGTTCTTC. Its translation is CASSEFGDNEQFF.

The V gene is TRBV28, the J gene TRBJ1-2; 9 nucleotides align to TRBD1. CDR1 and CDR2 (germline): MDHEN, SYDVKM. The CDR3 is made up of 12 amino acids. Losses at the gene ends were 6 bases for V and 7 bases for J; bases not matched to a gene: 3. The CDR3 loop reads CASRTGGSGYTF. CDR3 nucleotide sequence: TGTGCCAGCAGAACAGGGGGCTCTGGCTACACCTTC.

The chain joins TRBV7-2 to TRBJ2-1; 16 bases match TRBD2. CDR1 is SGHTA and CDR2 is FQGNSA in the germline V gene. V gave up 3 bases and J gave up 13 bases; unmatched junction bases: 3. CDR3 length: 14 residues. The CDR3 region is CASSLGLAGGRQFF. The CDR3 DNA reads TGTGCCAGCAGCTTGGGACTAGCGGGGGGGCGACAGTTCTTC.

The rearrangement links TRBV11-3 to TRBJ2-1; tentatively, D is TRBD2 (6 bases). Germline CDR1 SGHNT, CDR2 YENEEA. The CDR3 totals 19 residues. Trimming pared 1 base from V and 0 bases from J, leaving 19 bases between. The CDR3 region is CASSLVWDSLSSSYNEQFF. CDR3 nucleotides: TGTGCCAGCAGCTTAGTTTGGGACTCCCTCTCGAGCTCCTACAATGAGCAGTTCTTC.

CDR3 bases: TGTGCCAGCAGCCCCCCTGGGGGGAAGCTTACGCAGTATTTT. It specifies CASSPPGGKLTQYF. The rearrangement uses TRBV7-3 and TRBJ2-3, with a weak D call TRBD2 (6 bases). Germline V CDR1 and CDR2: SGHTA, FQGTGA. Between the trimmed V and J ends, which lost 5 bases and 8 bases, there was a span of 17 bases. This CDR3 contains 14 residues.